The next 20 T cell receptor beta chains were all read from a single sample in a study of T cell changes during pregnancy in multiple sclerosis. Profiling relied on immunoSEQ multiplex PCR, and the TCRdb table lists in-frame clones only, not all of them. This table has 10,000 to 15,000 clones, roughly 94% appearing once. The specimen was CD4+ T cells from peripheral blood mononuclear cells, collected before pregnancy. Every receptor here comes from a female donor with multiple sclerosis, enrolled in a pregnancy study.

The chain couples TRBV5-5 to TRBJ2-1; the match to TRBD2 covers 7 bases. J gave up 12 bases and V 1 base, and 13 bases lay outside the gene matches. CDR3 length equals 15 residues. Germline CDR1 is SGHKS and CDR2 is YYEKEE (reference sequence). The DNA for the CDR3 is TGTGCCAGCAGCTTGACCGGGGGAGGGAGTATATGGCAGTTCTTC. Its protein product is CASSLTGGGSIWQFF.

The gene calls are TRBV11-1 and TRBJ2-3, with D possibly TRBD1 on 6 matching bases. The CDR3 runs 16 residues. The germline V and J ends were trimmed by 2 bases and 6 bases, with 18 bases remaining between them. In germline, CDR1 is SGHAT, CDR2 FQDESV (reference sequence). The CDR3 sequence: CASSLRTAPPADTQYF. In nucleotides, the CDR3 is TGTGCCAGCAGCTTACGGACAGCCCCCCCCGCTGATACGCAGTATTTT.

The chain recombines TRBV6-5 with TRBJ1-5; 7 positions agree with TRBD1. The CDR3 is made up of 13 amino acids. The J segment lost 5 bases and the V segment lost 7 bases, leaving 5 bases of the junction unmatched. Germline V CDR1 and CDR2: MNHEY, SVGAGI. CDR3 region: CASTDRADQPQHF. For the CDR3, the DNA is TGTGCCAGCACAGACAGGGCGGATCAGCCCCAGCATTTT.

The J gene is TRBJ2-5, the V gene TRBV2; the match to TRBD1 covers 7 bases. With V trimmed by 5 bases and J by 4 bases, 7 bases remained unmatched. CDR3 length equals 14 residues. Germline V gene lookup returns CDR1 SNHLY and CDR2 FYNNEI. CDR3 protein: CASSYIGGPETQYF. The CDR3 region has the DNA TGTGCCAGCAGTTATATAGGGGGCCCAGAGACCCAGTACTTC.

This clone was picked up a small number of times. This chain connects TRBV4-2 to TRBJ1-1; no definite D call. V lost 0 bases to trimming and J lost 1 base, with 12 bases between them. CDR1 LGHNA and CDR2 YNFKEQ come from the germline V gene. The CDR3 has 16 amino acids. CDR3 sequence (DNA): TGTGCCAGCAGCCAAGAAGGAGGGCAGCCGAACACTGAAGCTTTCTTT. It codes for CASSQEGGQPNTEAFF.

This clone occurred once. The rearrangement links TRBV7-2 to TRBJ1-5; 9 positions match TRBD1. The CDR3 has 17 amino acids. The V gene end was trimmed by 4 bases and the J gene end by 4 bases; junction bases not matched to a gene: 11. Germline values: CDR1 SGHTA, CDR2 FQGNSA. The DNA for the CDR3 is TGTGCCAGCAGCTCCCCCCGCGGGACAGGGCTTAATCAGCCCCAGCATTTT. Translation gives CASSSPRGTGLNQPQHF. Using reference TRBV7-2 and TRBJ1-5 for the parts outside the CDR3, the full variable domain is GAGVSQSPSNKVTEKGKDVELRCDPISGHTALYWYRQSLGQGLEFLIYFQGNSAPDKSGLPSDRFSAERTGGSVSTLTIQRTQQEDSAVYLCASSSPRGTGLNQPQHFGDGTRLSIL.

The chain combines TRBV19 with TRBJ2-5; no clear D gene. Germline V gene lookup returns CDR1 LNHDA and CDR2 SQIVND (reference sequence). The CDR3 loop spans 13 amino acids. V dropped 0 bases and J dropped 2 bases, with 4 bases sitting between them. The CDR3 loop is CASSIDRQETQYF. CDR3 in DNA: TGTGCCAGTAGTATAGACAGGCAAGAGACCCAGTACTTC. Complete variable domain (other parts from reference TRBV19 and TRBJ2-5): DGGITQSPKYLFRKEGQNVTLSCEQNLNHDAMYWYRQDPGQGLRLIYYSQIVNDFQKGDIAEGYSVSREKKESFPLTVTSAQKNPTAFYLCASSIDRQETQYFGPGTRLLVL.

The V and J genes are TRBV18 and TRBJ1-1; D is possibly TRBD1 (6 bases). From germline, CDR1 is KGHSH and CDR2 LQKENI. Deletions cut 3 bases from V and 1 base from J, with 12 bases between. The length of the CDR3 is 15 residues. The CDR3 reads CASSPTPDRNTEAFF. CDR3 DNA sequence: TGTGCCAGCTCACCTACCCCGGACAGGAACACTGAAGCTTTCTTT.

This chain uses TRBV7-9 with TRBJ1-1, with 11 bases lining up with TRBD1. The CDR3 covers 14 residues. J was trimmed by 6 bases and V by 5 bases; bases with no gene match: 5. Germline V CDR1 and CDR2: SEHNR, FQNEAQ (reference sequence). The CDR3 sequence: CASSEDRGLSEAFF. DNA for the CDR3: TGTGCCAGCAGCGAGGACAGGGGGCTTTCTGAAGCTTTCTTT.

The chain has TRBV9 and TRBJ1-2, with 9 bases fitting TRBD1. This CDR3 has 14 amino acids. Germline V gene lookup returns CDR1 SGDLS and CDR2 YYNGEE. V was clipped by 2 bases and J by 8 bases; unmatched bases: 7. The CDR3 region is CASSVGQGHRGYTF. For the CDR3, the DNA is TGTGCCAGCAGCGTTGGACAGGGGCATAGAGGCTACACCTTC.

The V gene is TRBV2, the J gene TRBJ2-5, with D uncertain. CDR1 is SNHLY, CDR2 FYNNEI, per germline. The CDR3 runs 11 residues. Trimming removed 2 bases from V and 5 bases from J, with 3 bases in between. Here the CDR3 DNA reads TGTGCCAGCAGTGAACGGGAGACCCAGTACTTC. This translates into CASSERETQYF.

The chain combines TRBV10-3 with TRBJ1-6; D not certain. Trimming removed 6 bases from V and 8 bases from J, with 11 bases in between. This CDR3 comprises 13 residues. CDR1 is ENHRY and CDR2 is SYGVKD in the germline V gene. CDR3 loop: CAISPGEDSPLHF. The CDR3 coding sequence is TGTGCCATCAGCCCCGGGGAAGATTCACCCCTCCACTTT.

The rearrangement links TRBV7-2 to TRBJ2-2; the D gene is possibly TRBD1 (6 bases). This CDR3 spans 14 amino acids. CDR1 is SGHTA and CDR2 is FQGNSA in the germline V gene. V shed 5 bases and J shed 4 bases, with 11 bases lying between them. This chain's CDR3 is CASSRGGFTGELFF. CDR3 DNA: TGTGCCAGCAGCCGAGGGGGATTCACCGGGGAGCTGTTTTTT. Drawing the rest from reference TRBV7-2 and TRBJ2-2, the complete variable domain is GAGVSQSPSNKVTEKGKDVELRCDPISGHTALYWYRQSLGQGLEFLIYFQGNSAPDKSGLPSDRFSAERTGGSVSTLTIQRTQQEDSAVYLCASSRGGFTGELFFGEGSRLTVL.

The chain is built from TRBV2 and TRBJ1-4; weak D call: TRBD1 (6 bases). V was shortened by 6 bases and J by 0 bases, with 14 bases between the two germline ends. The CDR3 has 16 residues. Looked up from germline, CDR1 is SNHLY and CDR2 is FYNNEI. CDR3 DNA: TGTGCCAGCAGGGGAGCAGGGGATCCAACTAATGAAAAACTGTTTTTT. Amino acid sequence: CASRGAGDPTNEKLFF.

The rearrangement links TRBV10-3 to TRBJ2-1, with 11 positions matching TRBD2. The CDR3 spans 15 residues. The V segment lost 4 bases and the J segment 8 bases; nucleotides outside the gene matches: 7. Germline CDR1 ENHRY, CDR2 SYGVKD. The CDR3 nucleotides read TGTGCCATCAGTGTGGGTAGCGGGGGGGCGTATGAGCAGTTCTTC. As protein: CAISVGSGGAYEQFF.

This chain uses TRBV19 with TRBJ2-5; D is unclear. The germline CDR1 and CDR2 sequences are LNHDA and SQIVND (reference sequence). The CDR3 loop spans 13 amino acids. V dropped 5 bases and J dropped 0 bases, with 7 bases sitting between them. CDR3 loop: CASSSQYQETQYF. CDR3 nucleotides: TGTGCCAGTAGTTCCCAGTACCAAGAGACCCAGTACTTC.

This clone was seen a handful of times. The chain links TRBV25-1 to TRBJ1-5; 9 bases are a match to TRBD1. V was pared by 2 bases and J by 2 bases, with 4 bases of the junction left unmatched. CDR1 is MGHDK, CDR2 SYGVNS, per germline. This CDR3 has 16 amino acids. As DNA, the CDR3 is TGTGCCAGCAGTGAAACAGGGGGCGCCGGCAATCAGCCCCAGCATTTT. Encoded protein: CASSETGGAGNQPQHF.

V usage is TRBV27 and J usage is TRBJ1-5; possible D gene TRBD1, 5 bases. Trimming cost V 3 bases and J 3 bases, with 15 bases left between them. The CDR3 is 16 amino acids. The V gene's germline CDR1 is MNHEY and CDR2 SMNVEV (reference sequence). This chain's CDR3 is CASSFGGKLHNQPQHF. For the CDR3, the DNA is TGTGCCAGCAGTTTCGGGGGAAAATTACACAATCAGCCCCAGCATTTT.

J is TRBJ2-1 and V is TRBV4-2; 8 bases align to TRBD2. The CDR3 is made up of 16 amino acids. The germline gives CDR1 LGHNA, CDR2 YNFKEQ. J gave up 15 bases and V 1 base, and 17 bases lay outside the gene matches. The CDR3 DNA reads TGTGCCAGCAGCCAAGGTCGCGAGCGGGGGCCCCCACGACGGTTCTTC. Residues: CASSQGRERGPPRRFF.

The rearrangement joins TRBV29-1 to TRBJ1-2, with D possibly matching TRBD1 (6 bases). Trimming pared 3 bases from V and 3 bases from J, leaving 14 bases between. Germline values: CDR1 SQVTM, CDR2 ANQGSEA. The CDR3 totals 14 residues. The CDR3 sequence: CSVEGAIGDYGYTF. CDR3 DNA: TGCAGCGTTGAGGGGGCTATAGGCGACTATGGCTACACCTTC.